These 6 T cell receptor beta chains originate from one sample sequenced in a study of shared clonotypes between healthy human individuals. This table comes from immunoSEQ multiplex PCR, and its TCRdb copy is limited to in-frame clones, with some not included. The sample includes approximately 980,000 clones, roughly 72% seen only once; the top ten take nearly 1.5%. Sequencing input: memory CD4+ T cells sorted from blood. Stated subset: CD45RA-negative fraction. These receptor sequences come from a man between 18 and 29 years old in good health.

Of note for this clone: Germline is not matched at one junction end, which may reflect a read error. The chain links TRBV7-7 to TRBJ2-5; 9 positions match TRBD1. Germline assignment: CDR1 SSHAT and CDR2 FNYEAQ (reference sequence). The CDR3 is 17 amino acids. In nucleotides, the CDR3 is TGTGCTAGCAGCCGAGGACCGGGACAGGGTTTAGGAGAGACCCAGTACTTC. Amino acids: CASSRGPGQGLGETQYF.

This clone was observed many times. The gene calls are TRBV6-1 and TRBJ2-7; possibly TRBD2 for D (6 bases). The germline CDR1 and CDR2 sequences are MNHNS and SASEGT. Trimming took 4 bases from V and 3 from J, leaving 7 bases between them. The CDR3 runs to 12 residues. CDR3: CASSGDFYEQYF. For the CDR3, the DNA is TGTGCCAGCAGTGGGGACTTCTACGAGCAGTACTTC.

This chain uses TRBV19 with TRBJ2-7; 11 bases map to TRBD2. Trimming at V came to 5 bases and at J to 2 bases, leaving 5 bases not matched to a gene. This CDR3 comprises 15 residues. Germline-derived CDR1 and CDR2 are LNHDA and SQIVND (reference sequence). The CDR3 loop reads CASSSPGLAAYEQYF. CDR3 bases: TGTGCCAGTAGTTCCCCGGGACTAGCGGCCTACGAGCAGTACTTC.

CDR3 sequence: CAWMEGGRESPLHF. The CDR3, as DNA: TGTGCCTGGATGGAGGGGGGACGTGAATCACCCCTCCACTTT. The genes are TRBV30 and TRBJ1-6; tentative D call: TRBD1 (6 bases). Trimming stripped 4 bases from V and 10 bases from J, with 17 bases between. From germline, CDR1 is GTSNPN and CDR2 SVGIG (reference sequence). The CDR3 covers 14 residues. Supplemented by reference TRBV30 and TRBJ1-6, the full variable domain reads SQTIHQWPATLVQPVGSPLSLECTVEGTSNPNLYWYRQAAGRGLQLLFYSVGIGQISSEVPQNLSASRPQDRQFILSSKKLLLSDSGFYLCAWMEGGRESPLHFGNGTRLTVT.

The chain links TRBV6-1 to TRBJ2-7, with D hard to call. Germline V gives CDR1 MNHNS, CDR2 SASEGT. The CDR3 is 13 residues long. V shed 2 bases and J shed 2 bases, with 7 bases lying between them. Written as DNA, the CDR3 is TGTGCCAGCAGTGAAACGGTCGCCTACGAGCAGTACTTC. This translates into CASSETVAYEQYF.

The V gene is TRBV6-6, the J gene TRBJ2-3; D is undetermined. The CDR3 totals 13 residues. Per the germline V gene, CDR1 is MNHNY and CDR2 is SVGAGI (reference sequence). Between the trimmed V and J ends, which lost 5 bases and 1 base, there was a span of 7 bases. DNA for the CDR3: TGTGCCAGCAGTCTCCCGGGCACAGATACGCAGTATTTT. It codes for CASSLPGTDTQYF.